This T cell receptor beta chain stems from a study of cytomegalovirus exposure and HLA in healthy donors. Trimming pared 1 base from V and 2 bases from J, leaving 8 bases between. The CDR3 runs 14 residues. Germline V gene data show CDR1 as MNHEY and CDR2 as SMNVEV (reference sequence). Remarks on this clone: Its antigen is currently unknown.

Study-level points and caveats: Later analysis showed TCR association rates varying by HLA locus, highest for DRB1 and lowest for HLA-C. Within a later analysis, the majority of CMV-associated TCR beta chains appeared HLA-restricted.

13 Jbeta primers and 60 Vbeta primers were used for the PCR. The method was immunoSEQ multiplex PCR; TCRdb's version includes in-frame clones alone and lacks a portion of them. This sample has 100,000 to 150,000 clones, with roughly 84% found just once. Sample: PBMCs. The J gene is TRBJ2-5, the V gene TRBV27; D uncertain. This TCR was recovered from a boy younger than 18 in good health and CMV-seronegative. CDR3 amino acids: CASSLYPVQETQYF. CDR3 DNA: TGTGCCAGCAGTTTATATCCGGTGCAAGAGACCCAGTACTTC.